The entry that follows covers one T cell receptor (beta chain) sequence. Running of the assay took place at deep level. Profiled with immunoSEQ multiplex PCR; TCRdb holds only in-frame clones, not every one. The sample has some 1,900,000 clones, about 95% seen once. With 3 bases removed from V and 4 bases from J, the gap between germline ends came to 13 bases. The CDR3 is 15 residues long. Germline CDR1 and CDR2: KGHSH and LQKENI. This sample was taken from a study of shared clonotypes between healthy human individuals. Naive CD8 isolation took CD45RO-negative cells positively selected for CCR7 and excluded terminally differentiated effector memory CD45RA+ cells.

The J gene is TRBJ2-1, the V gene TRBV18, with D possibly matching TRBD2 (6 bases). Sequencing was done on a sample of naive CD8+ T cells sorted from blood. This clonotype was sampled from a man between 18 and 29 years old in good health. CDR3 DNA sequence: TGTGCCAGCTCACCTACGGGGGTGGGTTACAATGAGCAGTTCTTC. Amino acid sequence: CASSPTGVGYNEQFF.